This passage covers 4 T cell receptor beta chains from one sample sequenced in a study of vaccination and CD4 T cells after COVID-19. Oncomine TCR Beta short-read sequencing was applied to DNA from cultured CD4+ T cells. MiXCR, applied by TCRdb to the PCR reads, yields one record per CDR3 protein. The repertoire consists of 15,000 to 20,000 distinct CDR3 sequences, with about two fifths occurring once and the leading ten covering approximately 8.4%. These TCRs are of unknown antigen specificity. Treatment specified: roughly nine-day PBMC culture with coronavirus spike peptide pools or control peptides (ViraFEST assay). Sequencing was performed on CD4+ T cells from blood, cultured in vitro. The source of these receptors is a human donor who had recovered from COVID-19.

The chain is built from TRBV6-2 or TRBV6-3 and TRBJ2-2, with TRBD1 matching over 7 bases. The V segment lost 5 bases and the J segment 5 bases; nucleotides outside the gene matches: 8. Per germline, CDR1 MNHEY and CDR2 SVGEGT. CDR3 size: 15 residues. The CDR3 here is CASSATGWKTGELFF. CDR3 nucleotides: TGTGCCAGCAGTGCGACAGGGTGGAAGACCGGGGAGCTGTTTTTT.

In its sample, this clonotype was seen a few times. The V call is TRBV6-1, the J call TRBJ2-1, with 8 bases aligning to TRBD1. In germline, CDR1 is MNHNS, CDR2 SASEGT. Trimming took 4 bases from V and 5 from J; bases not matched to a gene: 4. CDR3 size: 14 residues. CDR3 protein: CASSGTGTHNEQFF. The CDR3 region has the DNA TGTGCCAGCAGTGGGACAGGGACACACAATGAGCAGTTCTTC.

In its sample, this clonotype is medium-sized. This rearrangement joins TRBV20-1 to TRBJ1-6; 7 bases line up with TRBD1. V lost 3 bases and J lost 6; bases outside the gene matches: 11. The CDR3 sequence is 16 residues long. CDR1 is DFQATT and CDR2 is SNEGSKA in the germline V gene (reference sequence). CDR3: CSASERGTAFNSPLHF. Here the CDR3 DNA reads TGCAGTGCTAGCGAGCGGGGGACAGCATTTAATTCACCCCTCCACTTT.

V gene TRBV24-1 combines with J gene TRBJ2-7; 10 bases match TRBD2. This CDR3 region has 13 residues. CDR1 is KGHDR and CDR2 is SFDVKD in the germline V gene. Trimming took 4 bases from V and 7 from J; bases not matched to a gene: 3. The CDR3 is CATSEPGLAEQYF. CDR3 nucleotide sequence: TGTGCCACCAGTGAACCGGGACTAGCGGAGCAGTACTTC.